Each of the 13 T cell receptor beta chains below was sequenced from the same sample in a study of response to subunit inactivated influenza vaccine. Each CDR3 protein is one row after TCRdb ran MiXCR on the RT-PCR reads. The repertoire has around 760,000 distinct CDR3 sequences, approximately 13% of them found once; the top ten carry less than 7%. The material sequenced was PBMCs from blood, taken 14 to 15 days before vaccination. Receptors were obtained from a man aged 45-65 years who received an inactivated influenza vaccine.

Details on this clonotype: At one end, the junction sequence differs from germline, possibly due to a read error. V is TRBV6-2 or TRBV6-3 and J is TRBJ1-5; TRBD1 matches 7 bases. Germline V lookup: CDR1 MNHEY, CDR2 SVGEGT. This CDR3 spans 16 amino acids. The CDR3 region has the DNA TGTGCCAGCACGAACCAAGCGACAGGGCTCAATCAGCACCAGCATTTT. Protein product: CASTNQATGLNQHQHF.

This clonotype was counted only a few times. The chain recombines TRBV2 with TRBJ1-2; D is unresolved. Trimming took 0 bases from V and 5 from J, leaving 7 bases between them. Germline V gene lookup returns CDR1 SNHLY and CDR2 FYNNEI. The CDR3 has 13 residues. CDR3 DNA: TGTGCCAGCAGTGAAGCGGGAAAGTATGGCTACACCTTC. Its translation: CASSEAGKYGYTF.

The rearrangement joins TRBV2 to TRBJ1-1; no definite D call. Germline CDR1 SNHLY, CDR2 FYNNEI. Trimming left V 4 bases short and J 4 bases short, with 13 bases between. This CDR3 comprises 14 residues. This CDR3 reads CASSVSRRITEAFF. CDR3 nucleotides: TGTGCCAGCAGTGTGAGTAGGCGGATCACTGAAGCTTTCTTT.

A few counts support this clonotype. The chain carries TRBV20-1 and TRBJ2-3; the D gene is possibly TRBD2 (5 bases). The CDR3 contains 14 residues. Germline V lookup: CDR1 DFQATT, CDR2 SNEGSKA (reference sequence). The CDR3 DNA follows: TGCACTATAGCGACTCCCTCTAGCACAGATACGCAGTATTTT. Protein product: CTIATPSSTDTQYF.

This clonotype has at least ten counts. V and J are TRBV12-3 or TRBV12-4 and TRBJ2-3, with a tentative D call TRBD2 (5 bases). The CDR3 covers 13 residues. V was cut by 7 bases and J by 3 bases, with 11 bases left in between. CDR3 bases: TGTGCCAGCATTTCGAGGAGGACAGATACGCAGTATTTT. Residues: CASISRRTDTQYF.

CDR3 sequence reads: CASSLGRDRVSSYEQYF. CDR3 in DNA: TGTGCCAGCAGCTTAGGTCGGGACAGGGTAAGCTCCTACGAGCAGTACTTC. J is TRBJ2-7 and V is TRBV7-2, with 9 bases identical to TRBD1. This CDR3 is 17 amino acids long. V shed 1 base and J 0 bases; nucleotides not matched to a gene: 7. Germline values: CDR1 SGHTA, CDR2 FQGNSA.

The chain has TRBV11-2 and TRBJ2-5; the match to TRBD2 covers 13 bases. Germline V gene sequence: CDR1 SGHAT, CDR2 FQNNGV. The CDR3 sequence is 17 residues long. The J segment lost 4 bases and the V segment lost 7 bases, leaving 12 bases of the junction unmatched. The CDR3: CASNPGLAGEWLETQYF. In nucleotides, the CDR3 is TGTGCCAGCAACCCTGGACTAGCGGGGGAGTGGTTAGAGACCCAGTACTTC.

This clonotype turned up a few times. The rearrangement uses TRBV20-1 and TRBJ1-1; 7 positions agree with TRBD1. CDR1 and CDR2 from the germline V gene are DFQATT and SNEGSKA (reference sequence). The CDR3 covers 14 residues. With 4 bases clipped from V and 1 base from J, the junction kept 6 bases outside the gene matches. The CDR3 DNA reads as TGCAGTGCTATGTCGGGGACAGCGAACACTGAAGCTTTCTTT. This codes for CSAMSGTANTEAFF.

The CDR3 sequence: CSGAGLAAYEQYF. The CDR3 coding sequence is TGCAGTGGTGCAGGACTAGCCGCCTACGAGCAGTACTTC. V gene TRBV20-1 combines with J gene TRBJ2-7, with 8 bases lining up with TRBD2. J was trimmed by 2 bases and V by 7 bases; bases with no gene match: 7. The germline V gene encodes CDR1 DFQATT and CDR2 SNEGSKA (reference sequence). The CDR3 consists of 13 residues.

The rearrangement links TRBV7-6 to TRBJ1-1; tentatively, D is TRBD1 (5 bases). The CDR3 runs to 13 residues. Trimming pared 1 base from V and 12 bases from J, leaving 15 bases between. CDR1 SGHVS and CDR2 FNYEAQ come from the germline V gene. CDR3 DNA: TGTGCCAGCAGCTTAGGTGGTTTGGAGGGGACTTTCTTT. Translation: CASSLGGLEGTFF.

This chain joins TRBV5-1 and TRBJ2-7; 9 positions agree with TRBD1. There are 14 residues in the CDR3. V shed 3 bases and J 6 bases; nucleotides not matched to a gene: 7. Germline V gene sequence: CDR1 SGHRS, CDR2 YFSETQ. This CDR3 reads CASSSGQGGREQYF. DNA for the CDR3: TGCGCCAGCAGCTCGGGACAGGGCGGCCGCGAGCAGTACTTC.

This chain connects TRBV4-3 to TRBJ2-2; D is ambiguous. CDR1 is LGHNA, CDR2 YSLEER, per germline. The CDR3 has 14 residues. V lost 3 bases to trimming and J lost 1 base, with 6 bases between them. The CDR3 sequence is CASSHSKNTGELFF. The CDR3 bases are TGCGCCAGCAGCCACTCGAAGAACACCGGGGAGCTGTTTTTT.

This sequence joins TRBV7-6 and TRBJ2-1; 7 nucleotides match TRBD1. Germline CDR1 reads SGHVS; CDR2 reads FNYEAQ. This CDR3 contains 16 residues. The V gene end was trimmed by 3 bases and the J gene end by 4 bases; junction bases not matched to a gene: 9. The CDR3 sequence is CASSLIDRVVYNEQFF. CDR3 coding DNA: TGTGCCAGCAGCTTGATCGACAGGGTTGTTTACAATGAGCAGTTCTTC. The variable domain in full, completed from reference TRBV7-6 and TRBJ2-1, reads GAGVSQSPRYKVTKRGQDVALRCDPISGHVSLYWYRQALGQGPEFLTYFNYEAQQDKSGLPNDRFSAERPEGSISTLTIQRTEQRDSAMYRCASSLIDRVVYNEQFFGPGTRLTVL.